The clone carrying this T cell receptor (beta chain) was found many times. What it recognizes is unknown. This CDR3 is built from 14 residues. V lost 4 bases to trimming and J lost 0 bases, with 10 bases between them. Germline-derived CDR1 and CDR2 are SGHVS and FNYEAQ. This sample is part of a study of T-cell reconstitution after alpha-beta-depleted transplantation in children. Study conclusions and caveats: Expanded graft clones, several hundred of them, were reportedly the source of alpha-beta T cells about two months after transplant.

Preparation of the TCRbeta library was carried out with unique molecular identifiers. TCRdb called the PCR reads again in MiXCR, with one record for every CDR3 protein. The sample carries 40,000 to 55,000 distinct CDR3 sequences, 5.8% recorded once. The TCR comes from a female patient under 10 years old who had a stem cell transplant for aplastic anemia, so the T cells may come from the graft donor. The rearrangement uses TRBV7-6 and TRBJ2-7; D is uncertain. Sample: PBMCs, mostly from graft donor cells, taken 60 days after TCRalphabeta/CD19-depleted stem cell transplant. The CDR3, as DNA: TGTGCCAGCAGCTCGGCCGGGCCCTCCTACGAGCAGTACTTC. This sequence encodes CASSSAGPSYEQYF.